The 15 T cell receptor beta chains below come from one sample, sequenced in a study of T cells expressing NK-cell markers (dated by TCRdb to 2020 to 2021). Library preparation used 5' RACE. Sequenced using an Illumina HiSeq 2000. TCRdb reprocessed the public reads and reports one entry per CDR3 protein sequence, without DNA. This sample's table contains some 390,000 distinct CDR3 sequences. Roughly 10% of the sample goes to the ten largest clones. Sequenced: blood T cells: a sorted CD56 or NKG2C T cell subset, CD4+ or CD8+ T cells, or bulk PBMC T cells (not recorded which). Receptors were obtained from a woman aged 45-60 years in good health. Donor details come from another sample of the same person, matched by shared clones.

This chain joins TRBV19 and TRBJ2-5; as DNA is missing, the TRBD1 call by TCRdb cannot be tested. This CDR3 spans 16 amino acids. Per germline, CDR1 LNHDA and CDR2 SQIVND (reference sequence). CDR3 region: CASSLPTGGLQETQYF.

The gene calls are TRBV7-9 and TRBJ2-1. The CDR3 contains 15 residues. Germline V gene sequence: CDR1 SEHNR, CDR2 FQNEAQ (reference sequence). The CDR3 is CASSFGQETYNEQFF.

The V and J genes are TRBV15 and TRBJ2-1; the D call of TRBD2 rests on TCRdb alone, since no DNA is present to check it. The CDR3 runs to 16 residues. Germline V gene sequence: CDR1 LNHNV, CDR2 YYDKDF (reference sequence). The CDR3 loop reads CATSRGLAAAYNEQFF.

The chain uses TRBV29-1 and TRBJ2-2; without DNA, the TCRdb call of TRBD1 cannot be checked. The CDR3 runs 12 residues. CDR1 is SQVTM, CDR2 ANQGSEA, per germline. CDR3 loop: CSGGQVSGELFF.

The V and J genes are TRBV20-1 and TRBJ2-1; the TCRdb call, TRBD2, lacks DNA for checking. CDR3 length: 14 residues. Germline V gene data show CDR1 as DFQATT and CDR2 as SNEGSKA (reference sequence). The chain's CDR3 is CSARGQAGGGEQFF.

The chain combines TRBV4-1 with TRBJ2-5; TCRdb calls TRBD1, which cannot be checked without DNA. CDR3 length equals 14 residues. CDR1 and CDR2 (germline): MGHRA, YSYEKL. The CDR3 loop reads CASSQQGTGETQYF.

The rearrangement uses TRBV12-3 or TRBV12-4 and TRBJ2-3; TCRdb's D gene call, TRBD2, goes unchecked for lack of DNA. The CDR3 extends over 15 amino acids. CDR3: CASHTGLDPTDTQYF.

J is TRBJ2-2 and V is TRBV5-1; the TCRdb D gene call, TRBD2, has no DNA to confirm it. The CDR3 is 18 residues long. CDR1 and CDR2 (germline): SGHRS, YFSETQ. The CDR3 loop reads CASSLASGRAANTGELFF.

The rearrangement links TRBV12-3 or TRBV12-4 to TRBJ2-2; as DNA is missing, the TRBD2 call by TCRdb cannot be tested. CDR3 length: 18 residues. CDR3 region: CASSLGGLAGGSTGELFF.

The J gene is TRBJ2-1, the V gene TRBV5-6; without DNA, the TCRdb call of TRBD2 cannot be checked. Per the germline V gene, CDR1 is SGHDT and CDR2 is YYEEEE. This CDR3 is built from 17 residues. This CDR3 is CASSLRRLAGSYNEQFF.

The chain joins TRBV12-3 or TRBV12-4 to TRBJ2-1. This CDR3 is built from 14 residues. CDR3 protein: CASSLVGQRNEQFF.

The chain links TRBV15 to TRBJ1-5; the TRBD1 assignment by TCRdb is unverifiable without DNA. CDR1 and CDR2 from the germline V gene are LNHNV and YYDKDF (reference sequence). The CDR3 length is 15 residues. The CDR3 is CATSSWGAGGQPQHF.

CDR3 in amino acids: CASSLGPDANNYGYTF. The chain carries TRBV11-3 and TRBJ1-2; TCRdb's D call of TRBD1 is untestable without DNA. The CDR3 covers 16 residues. Germline V gene data show CDR1 as SGHNT and CDR2 as YENEEA.

The V and J genes are TRBV21-1 and TRBJ1-5; TCRdb gives TRBD1 as the D gene, but with no DNA this cannot be confirmed. TRBV21-1 is given as a pseudogene. The CDR3 runs to 18 residues. The CDR3 region is CAIRGDRGQVLSNQPQHF.

Here the CDR3 reads CASSYSSGTSGSGARREQYF. The V gene is TRBV6-2 or TRBV6-3, the J gene TRBJ2-7; checking the TCRdb D call of TRBD2 is not possible without DNA. CDR1 and CDR2 from the germline V gene are MNHEY and SVGEGT. CDR3 length: 20 amino acids.